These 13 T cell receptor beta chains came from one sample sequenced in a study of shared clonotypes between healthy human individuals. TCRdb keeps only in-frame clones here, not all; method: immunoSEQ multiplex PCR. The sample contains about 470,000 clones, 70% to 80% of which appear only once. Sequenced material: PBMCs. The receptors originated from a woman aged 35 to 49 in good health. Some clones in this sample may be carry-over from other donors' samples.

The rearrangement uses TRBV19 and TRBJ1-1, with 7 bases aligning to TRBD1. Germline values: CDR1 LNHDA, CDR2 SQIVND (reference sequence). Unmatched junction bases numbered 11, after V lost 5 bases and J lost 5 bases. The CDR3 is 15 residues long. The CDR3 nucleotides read TGTGCCAGTAGTCTCCCGAGACAGGGTCTTACTGAAGCTTTCTTT. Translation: CASSLPRQGLTEAFF.

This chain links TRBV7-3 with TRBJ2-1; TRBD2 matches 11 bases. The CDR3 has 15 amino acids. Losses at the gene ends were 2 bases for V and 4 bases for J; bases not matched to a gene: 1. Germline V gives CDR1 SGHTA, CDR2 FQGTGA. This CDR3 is CASSLLAGGYNEQFF. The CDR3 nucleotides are TGTGCCAGCAGCTTATTAGCGGGAGGGTACAATGAGCAGTTCTTC.

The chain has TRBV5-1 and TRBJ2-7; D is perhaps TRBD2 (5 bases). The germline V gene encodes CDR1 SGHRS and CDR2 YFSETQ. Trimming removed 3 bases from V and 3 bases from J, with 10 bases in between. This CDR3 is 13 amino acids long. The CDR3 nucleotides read TGCGCCAGCAGCTGGAGCGGAAACTACGAGCAGTACTTC. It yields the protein CASSWSGNYEQYF.

CDR3 sequence reads: CASSIGILAKNIQYF. The CDR3 region has the DNA TGTGCCAGTAGTATAGGCATACTAGCCAAAAACATTCAGTACTTC. This chain connects TRBV19 to TRBJ2-4, with D uncertain. Germline CDR1 reads LNHDA; CDR2 reads SQIVND (reference sequence). The CDR3 is made up of 15 amino acids. V was pared by 1 base and J by 0 bases, with 7 bases between.

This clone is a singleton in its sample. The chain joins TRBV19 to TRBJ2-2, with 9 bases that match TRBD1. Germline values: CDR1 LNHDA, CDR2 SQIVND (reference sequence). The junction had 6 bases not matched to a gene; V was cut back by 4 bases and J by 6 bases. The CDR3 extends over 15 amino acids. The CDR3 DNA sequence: TGTGCCAGTAGTAAGGGACAGGGAGTTGCCGGGGAGCTGTTTTTT. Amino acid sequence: CASSKGQGVAGELFF.

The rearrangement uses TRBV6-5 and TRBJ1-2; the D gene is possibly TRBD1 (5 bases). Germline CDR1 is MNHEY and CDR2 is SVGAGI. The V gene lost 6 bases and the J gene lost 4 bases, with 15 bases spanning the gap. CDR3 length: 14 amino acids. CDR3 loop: CASRGTYSSYGYTF. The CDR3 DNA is TGTGCCAGCAGAGGGACCTACTCTAGCTATGGCTACACCTTC.

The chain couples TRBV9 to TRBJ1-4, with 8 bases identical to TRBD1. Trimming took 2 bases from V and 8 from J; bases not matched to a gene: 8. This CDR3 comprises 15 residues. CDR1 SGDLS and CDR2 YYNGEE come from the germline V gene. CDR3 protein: CASSVDTGGGEKLFF. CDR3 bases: TGTGCCAGCAGCGTGGATACAGGGGGAGGCGAAAAACTGTTTTTT.

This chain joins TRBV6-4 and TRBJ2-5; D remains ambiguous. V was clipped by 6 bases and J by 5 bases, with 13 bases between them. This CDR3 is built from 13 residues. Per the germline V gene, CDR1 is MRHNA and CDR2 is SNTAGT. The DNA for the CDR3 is TGTGCCAGCAGCCCTCAGCCCCAGGAGACCCAGTACTTC. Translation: CASSPQPQETQYF.

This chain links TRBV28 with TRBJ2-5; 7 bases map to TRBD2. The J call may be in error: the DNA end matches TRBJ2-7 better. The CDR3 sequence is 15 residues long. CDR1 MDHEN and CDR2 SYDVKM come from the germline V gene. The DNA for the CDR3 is TGTGCCAGCAGTCCCCCCGGGACTACAGCCTACGAGCAGTACTTC. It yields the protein CASSPPGTTAYEQYF.

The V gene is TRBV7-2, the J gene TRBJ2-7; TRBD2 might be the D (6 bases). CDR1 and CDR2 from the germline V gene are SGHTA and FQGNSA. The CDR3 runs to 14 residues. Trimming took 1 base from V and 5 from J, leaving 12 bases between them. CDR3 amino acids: CASSLGRENDEQYF. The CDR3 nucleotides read TGTGCCAGCAGCTTAGGGAGGGAAAACGACGAGCAGTACTTC.

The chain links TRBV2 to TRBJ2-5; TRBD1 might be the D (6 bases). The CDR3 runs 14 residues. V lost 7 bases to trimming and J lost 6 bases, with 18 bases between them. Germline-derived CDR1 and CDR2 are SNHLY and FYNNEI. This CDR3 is CASIRGTGRQTQYF. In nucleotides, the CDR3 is TGTGCCAGCATAAGAGGAACAGGGAGACAGACCCAGTACTTC.

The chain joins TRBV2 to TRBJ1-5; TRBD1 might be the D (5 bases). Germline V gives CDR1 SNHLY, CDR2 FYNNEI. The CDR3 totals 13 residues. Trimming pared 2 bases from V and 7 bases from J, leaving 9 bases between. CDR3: CASSEQGKQPQHF. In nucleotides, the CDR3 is TGTGCCAGCAGTGAACAGGGAAAGCAGCCCCAGCATTTT.

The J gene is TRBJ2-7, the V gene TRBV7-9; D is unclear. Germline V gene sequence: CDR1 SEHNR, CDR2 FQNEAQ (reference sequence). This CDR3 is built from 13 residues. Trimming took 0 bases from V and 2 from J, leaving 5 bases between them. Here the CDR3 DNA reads TGTGCCAGCAGCTTAGCGATTACCTACGAGCAGTACTTC. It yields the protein CASSLAITYEQYF.